The following is a T cell receptor beta chain sequence with its context. The data were taken from a study of blood T cell repertoires in COVID-19. V dropped 1 base and J dropped 3; count of bases not matched to a gene: 5. This CDR3 spans 17 amino acids. Germline V gives CDR1 LGHNA, CDR2 YSLEER. TCRdb's table, derived via immunoSEQ multiplex PCR, lists solely in-frame clones and lacks some. The table shows roughly 63,000 clones, with around 80% occurring only once. The chain is built from TRBV4-3 and TRBJ2-3; 12 bases match TRBD2. This clonotype originated in a human donor in a cohort sampled during active COVID-19. The sequenced material came from peripheral blood. The CDR3 spells CASSQVLAGGPTDTQYF. The DNA for the CDR3 is TGCGCCAGCAGCCAAGTTCTAGCGGGAGGGCCGACAGATACGCAGTATTTT.